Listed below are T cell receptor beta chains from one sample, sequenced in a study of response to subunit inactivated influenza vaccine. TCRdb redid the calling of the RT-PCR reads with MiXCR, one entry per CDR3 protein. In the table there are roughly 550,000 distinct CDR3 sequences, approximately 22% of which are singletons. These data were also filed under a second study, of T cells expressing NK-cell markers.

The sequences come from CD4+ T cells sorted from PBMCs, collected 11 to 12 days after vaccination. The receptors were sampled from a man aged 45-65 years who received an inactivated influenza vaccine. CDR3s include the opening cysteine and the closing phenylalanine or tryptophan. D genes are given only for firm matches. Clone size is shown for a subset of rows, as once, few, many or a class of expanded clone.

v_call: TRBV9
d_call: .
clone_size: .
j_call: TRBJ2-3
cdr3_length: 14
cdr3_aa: CASTRDGYTDTQYF
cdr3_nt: TGTGCCAGCACTCGGGACGGGTACACAGATACGCAGTATTTT

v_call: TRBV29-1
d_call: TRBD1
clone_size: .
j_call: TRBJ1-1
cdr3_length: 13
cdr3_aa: CSVGRQGRAEAFF
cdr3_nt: TGCAGCGTTGGGAGACAGGGTCGCGCTGAAGCTTTCTTT

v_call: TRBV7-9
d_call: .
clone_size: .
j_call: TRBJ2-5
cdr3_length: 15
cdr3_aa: CASSLVGSEGETQYF
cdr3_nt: TGTGCCAGCAGCTTAGTGGGCTCGGAGGGGGAGACCCAGTACTTC

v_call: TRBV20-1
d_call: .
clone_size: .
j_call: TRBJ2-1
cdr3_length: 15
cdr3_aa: CSARASRGAYNEQFF
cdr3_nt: TGCAGTGCTAGGGCCTCGAGGGGGGCCTACAATGAGCAGTTCTTC

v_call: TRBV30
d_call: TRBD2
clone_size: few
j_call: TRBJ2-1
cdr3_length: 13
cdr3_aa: CAWSGGAYNEQFF
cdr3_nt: TGTGCCTGGAGCGGGGGGGCCTACAATGAGCAGTTCTTC

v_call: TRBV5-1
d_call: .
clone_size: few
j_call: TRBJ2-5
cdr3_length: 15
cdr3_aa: CASSLGEGVAETQYF
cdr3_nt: TGCGCCAGCAGCTTGGGTGAGGGCGTAGCTGAGACCCAGTACTTC

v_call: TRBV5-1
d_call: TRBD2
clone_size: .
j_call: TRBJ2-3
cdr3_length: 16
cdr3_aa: CASSLLSGGGSDTQYF
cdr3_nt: TGCGCCAGCAGCTTATTAAGCGGGGGGGGGTCAGATACGCAGTATTTT

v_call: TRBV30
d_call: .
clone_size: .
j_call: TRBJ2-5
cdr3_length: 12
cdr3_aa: CAWTQGWETQYF
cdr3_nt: TGTGCCTGGACCCAGGGGTGGGAGACCCAGTACTTC

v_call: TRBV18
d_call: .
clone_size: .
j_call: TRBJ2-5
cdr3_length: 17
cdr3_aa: CASSPWLRSRDQETQYF
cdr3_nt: TGTGCCAGCTCACCCTGGTTGAGGTCCCGAGACCAAGAGACCCAGTACTTC

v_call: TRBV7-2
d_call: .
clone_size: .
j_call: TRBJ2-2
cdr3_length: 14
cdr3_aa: CASSLLAFDGELFF
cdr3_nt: TGTGCCAGCAGCTTATTGGCCTTTGACGGGGAGCTGTTTTTT

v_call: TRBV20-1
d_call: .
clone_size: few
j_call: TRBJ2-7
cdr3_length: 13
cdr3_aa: CSAVYRGSYEQYF
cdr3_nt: TGCAGTGCTGTATATAGGGGCTCCTACGAGCAGTACTTC

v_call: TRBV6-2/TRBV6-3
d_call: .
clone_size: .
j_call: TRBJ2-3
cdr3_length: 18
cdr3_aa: CASSYRPGTVTRTDTQYF
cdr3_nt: TGTGCCAGCAGTTACCGTCCCGGGACCGTCACCCGCACAGATACGCAGTATTTT

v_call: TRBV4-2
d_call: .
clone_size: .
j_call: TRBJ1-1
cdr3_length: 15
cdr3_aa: CASSQDHVVFTEAFF
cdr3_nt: TGTGCCAGCAGCCAAGATCACGTAGTTTTCACTGAAGCTTTCTTT

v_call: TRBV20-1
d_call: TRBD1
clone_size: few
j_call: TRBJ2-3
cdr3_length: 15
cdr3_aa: CSAAIGTGSTDTQYF
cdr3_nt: TGCAGTGCCGCTATCGGGACAGGGAGCACAGATACGCAGTATTTT

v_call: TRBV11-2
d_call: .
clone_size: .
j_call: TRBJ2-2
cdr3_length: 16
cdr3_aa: CASSSAAATNTGELFF
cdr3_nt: TGTGCCAGCAGCTCTGCGGCAGCTACGAACACCGGGGAGCTGTTTTTT

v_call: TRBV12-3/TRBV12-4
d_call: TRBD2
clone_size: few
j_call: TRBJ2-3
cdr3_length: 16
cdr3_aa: CASSPLSGASTDTQYF
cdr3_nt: TGTGCCAGCAGTCCGCTGAGCGGGGCTAGCACAGATACGCAGTATTTT

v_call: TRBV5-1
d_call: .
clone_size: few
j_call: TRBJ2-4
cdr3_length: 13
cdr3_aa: CASSLRGMNIQYF
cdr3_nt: TGCGCCAGCAGCTTGCGGGGGATGAACATTCAGTACTTC

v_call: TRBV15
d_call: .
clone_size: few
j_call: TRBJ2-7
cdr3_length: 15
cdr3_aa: CATSANRLISYEQYF
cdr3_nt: TGTGCCACCAGCGCCAACAGGTTAATCTCCTACGAGCAGTACTTC

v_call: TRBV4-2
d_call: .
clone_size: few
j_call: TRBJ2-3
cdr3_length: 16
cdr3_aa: CASSQAPKVSSDTQYF
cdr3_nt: TGTGCCAGCAGCCAAGCCCCTAAGGTTTCGTCAGATACGCAGTATTTT

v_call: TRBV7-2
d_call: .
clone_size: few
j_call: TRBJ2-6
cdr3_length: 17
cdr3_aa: CASSLAAGNSGANVLTF
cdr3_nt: TGTGCCAGCAGCTTAGCGGCGGGAAATTCTGGGGCCAACGTCCTGACTTTC

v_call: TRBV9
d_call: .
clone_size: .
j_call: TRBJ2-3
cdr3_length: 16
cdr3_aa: CASSVHVGQTTDTQYF
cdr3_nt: TGTGCCAGCAGCGTCCATGTAGGACAGACCACAGATACGCAGTATTTT

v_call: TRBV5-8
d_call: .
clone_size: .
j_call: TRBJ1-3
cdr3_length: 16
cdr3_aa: CASSFQGLGAGNTIYF
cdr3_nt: TGTGCCAGCAGCTTTCAGGGATTAGGGGCTGGAAACACCATATATTTT

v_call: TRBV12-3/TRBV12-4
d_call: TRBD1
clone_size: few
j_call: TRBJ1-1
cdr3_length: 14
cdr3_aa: CASRYRDRATEAFF
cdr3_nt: TGTGCCAGCAGATACCGGGACAGGGCCACTGAAGCTTTCTTT

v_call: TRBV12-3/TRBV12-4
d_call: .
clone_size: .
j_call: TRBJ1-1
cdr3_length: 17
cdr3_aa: CASSLSWQGPGVSEAFF
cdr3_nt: TGTGCCAGCAGTTTATCGTGGCAGGGGCCCGGAGTTTCCGAAGCTTTCTTT

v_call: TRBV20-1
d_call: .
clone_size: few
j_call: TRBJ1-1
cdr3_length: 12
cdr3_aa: CRPGGWESEAFF
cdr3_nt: TGCAGACCGGGGGGATGGGAGTCTGAAGCTTTCTTT

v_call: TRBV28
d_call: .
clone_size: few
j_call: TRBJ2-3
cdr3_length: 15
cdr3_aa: CASRDERARRDTQYF
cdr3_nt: TGTGCCAGCAGGGATGAGAGGGCTCGAAGAGATACGCAGTATTTT

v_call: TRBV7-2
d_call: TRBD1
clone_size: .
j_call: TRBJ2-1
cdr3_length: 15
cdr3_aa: CASSPRDRGSNEQFF
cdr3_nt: TGTGCCAGCAGCCCCCGGGACAGGGGGAGCAATGAGCAGTTCTTC

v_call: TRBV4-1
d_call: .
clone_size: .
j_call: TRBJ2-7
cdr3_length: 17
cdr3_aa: CASSPLAGASVPYEQYF
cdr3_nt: TGCGCCAGCAGCCCCCTAGCAGGGGCGTCTGTCCCCTACGAGCAGTACTTC

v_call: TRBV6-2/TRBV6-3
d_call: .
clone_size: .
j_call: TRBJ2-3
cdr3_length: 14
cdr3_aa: CASSSWAAADTQYF
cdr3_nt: TGTGCCAGCAGTAGTTGGGCCGCGGCAGATACGCAGTATTTT

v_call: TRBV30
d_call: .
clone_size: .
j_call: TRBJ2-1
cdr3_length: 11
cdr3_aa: CAGESYNEQFF
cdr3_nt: TGTGCCGGGGAATCCTACAATGAGCAGTTCTTC

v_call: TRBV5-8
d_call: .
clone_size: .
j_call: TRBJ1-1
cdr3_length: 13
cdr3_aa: CASNLRGRAEAFF
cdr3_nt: TGTGCCAGCAACTTGCGGGGAAGGGCTGAAGCTTTCTTT

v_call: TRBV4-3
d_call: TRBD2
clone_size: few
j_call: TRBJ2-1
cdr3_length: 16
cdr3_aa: CASSQGSGGAGDEQFF
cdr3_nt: TGCGCCAGCAGCCAGGGTAGCGGGGGGGCTGGGGATGAGCAGTTCTTC

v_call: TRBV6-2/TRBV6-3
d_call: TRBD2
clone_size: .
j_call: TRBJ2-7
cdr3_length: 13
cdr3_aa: CASTREGLGEQYF
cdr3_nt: TGTGCCAGTACGCGGGAGGGCCTCGGAGAGCAGTACTTC

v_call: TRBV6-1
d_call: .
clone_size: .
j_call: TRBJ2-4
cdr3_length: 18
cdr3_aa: CASTIRGGRSWAKNIQYF
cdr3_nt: TGTGCCAGCACCATCAGGGGGGGCCGATCGTGGGCCAAAAACATTCAGTACTTC

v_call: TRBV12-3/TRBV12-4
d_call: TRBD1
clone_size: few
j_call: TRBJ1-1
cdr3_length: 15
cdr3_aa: CASSPDRGLDTEAFF
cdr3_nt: TGTGCCAGCAGTCCCGACAGGGGGCTGGACACTGAAGCTTTCTTT

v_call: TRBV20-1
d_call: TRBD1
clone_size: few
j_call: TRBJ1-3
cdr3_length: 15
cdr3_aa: CSARRDRGNGNTIYF
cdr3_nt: TGCAGTGCCCGCCGGGACAGGGGGAATGGAAACACCATATATTTT

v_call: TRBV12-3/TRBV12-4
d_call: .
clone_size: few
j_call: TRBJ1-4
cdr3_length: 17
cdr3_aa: CASSPPAGSLVGEKLFF
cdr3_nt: TGTGCCAGCAGTCCACCGGCCGGGAGCCTCGTAGGTGAAAAACTGTTTTTT

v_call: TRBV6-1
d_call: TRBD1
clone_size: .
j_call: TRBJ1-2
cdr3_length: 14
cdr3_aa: CASKLGTGGGGYTF
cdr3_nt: TGTGCCAGCAAACTCGGGACAGGGGGCGGTGGCTACACCTTC

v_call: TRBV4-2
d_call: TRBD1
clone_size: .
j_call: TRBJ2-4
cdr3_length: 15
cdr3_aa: CASSHSAGDRGDQYF
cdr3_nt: TGTGCCAGCAGCCACTCTGCCGGCGACAGGGGTGATCAGTACTTC

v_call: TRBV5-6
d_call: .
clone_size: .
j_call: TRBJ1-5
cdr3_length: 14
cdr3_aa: CASSSVGSTQPQHF
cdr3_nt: TGTGCCAGCAGCTCTGTGGGTTCGACTCAGCCCCAGCATTTT

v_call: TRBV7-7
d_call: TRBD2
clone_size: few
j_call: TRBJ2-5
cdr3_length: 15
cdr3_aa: CASSLGAGEVETQYF
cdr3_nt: TGTGCCAGCAGCTTAGGCGCGGGAGAGGTGGAGACCCAGTACTTC

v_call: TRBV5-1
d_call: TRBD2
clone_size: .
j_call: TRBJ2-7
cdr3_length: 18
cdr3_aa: CASSLAASGGRSSYEQYF
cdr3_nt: TGCGCCAGCAGCTTGGCGGCTAGCGGGGGTAGGAGTTCCTACGAGCAGTACTTC

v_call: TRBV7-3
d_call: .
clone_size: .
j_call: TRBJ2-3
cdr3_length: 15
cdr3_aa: CASSYGFQGTDTQYF
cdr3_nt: TGTGCCAGCAGCTACGGGTTCCAGGGGACAGATACGCAGTATTTT

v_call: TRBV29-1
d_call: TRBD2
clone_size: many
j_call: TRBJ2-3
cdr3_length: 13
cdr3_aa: CSVVREGLGTQYF
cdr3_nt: TGCAGCGTTGTCCGGGAGGGCCTCGGTACGCAGTATTTT

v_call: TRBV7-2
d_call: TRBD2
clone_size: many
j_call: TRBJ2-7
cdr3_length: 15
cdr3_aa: CASSPAGTSYGEQYF
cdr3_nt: TGTGCCAGCAGCCCAGCCGGGACTAGCTATGGCGAGCAGTACTTC

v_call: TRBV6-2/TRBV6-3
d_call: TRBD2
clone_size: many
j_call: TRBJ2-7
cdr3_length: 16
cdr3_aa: CASSYATSGRLTKQYF
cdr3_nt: TGTGCCAGCAGTTACGCGACTAGCGGTAGGCTTACGAAGCAGTACTTC

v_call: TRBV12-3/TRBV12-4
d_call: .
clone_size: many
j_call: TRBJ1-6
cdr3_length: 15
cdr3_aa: CASSLTGFPNSPLHF
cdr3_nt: TGTGCCAGCAGTTTAACTGGGTTCCCTAATTCACCCCTCCACTTT

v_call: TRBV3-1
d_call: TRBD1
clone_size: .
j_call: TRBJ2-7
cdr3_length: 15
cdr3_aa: CASSQVRGQGVEQYF
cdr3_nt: TGTGCCAGCAGCCAAGTACGGGGACAGGGTGTCGAGCAGTACTTC

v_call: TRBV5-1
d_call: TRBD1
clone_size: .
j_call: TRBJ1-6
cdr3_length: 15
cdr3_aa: CASSGRTGEYSPLHF
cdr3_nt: TGCGCCAGCAGCGGGAGGACAGGGGAATATTCACCCCTCCACTTT

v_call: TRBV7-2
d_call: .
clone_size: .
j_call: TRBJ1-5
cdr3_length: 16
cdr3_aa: CASSTTRQLGNQPQHF
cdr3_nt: TGTGCCAGCAGCACGACCCGACAATTGGGCAATCAGCCCCAGCATTTT

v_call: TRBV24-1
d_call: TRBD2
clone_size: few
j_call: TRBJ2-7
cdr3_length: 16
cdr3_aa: CATSEGGILGSYEQYF
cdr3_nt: TGTGCCACCAGTGAGGGGGGGATTTTGGGGTCCTACGAGCAGTACTTC

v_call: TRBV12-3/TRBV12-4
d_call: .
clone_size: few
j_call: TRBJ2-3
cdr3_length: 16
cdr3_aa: CASSLGAGLAGDTQYF
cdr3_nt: TGTGCCAGCAGTTTGGGCGCGGGACTGGCGGGGGATACGCAGTATTTT

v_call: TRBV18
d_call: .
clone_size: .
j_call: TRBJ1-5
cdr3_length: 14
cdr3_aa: CASSPGQVMLPQHF
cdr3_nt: TGTGCCAGCTCACCGGGACAAGTCATGTTGCCCCAGCATTTT

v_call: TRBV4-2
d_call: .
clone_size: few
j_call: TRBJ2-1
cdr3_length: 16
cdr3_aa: CASSQVSSGAYNEQFF
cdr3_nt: TGTGCCAGCAGCCAAGTCTCGAGCGGCGCCTACAATGAGCAGTTCTTC

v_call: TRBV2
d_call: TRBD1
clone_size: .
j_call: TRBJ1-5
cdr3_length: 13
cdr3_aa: CASRNRGDQPQHF
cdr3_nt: TGTGCCAGCAGAAACAGGGGAGACCAGCCCCAGCATTTT

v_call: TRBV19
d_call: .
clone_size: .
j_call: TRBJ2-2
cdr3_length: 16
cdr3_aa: CASSISFRGNTGELFF
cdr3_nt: TGTGCCAGTAGTATATCTTTCAGGGGGAACACCGGGGAGCTGTTTTTT

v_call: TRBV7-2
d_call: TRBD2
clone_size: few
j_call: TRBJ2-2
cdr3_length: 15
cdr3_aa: CASSLRTSRGDSLFF
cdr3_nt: TGTGCCAGCAGCTTGCGGACTAGCCGAGGGGATTCTCTGTTTTTT

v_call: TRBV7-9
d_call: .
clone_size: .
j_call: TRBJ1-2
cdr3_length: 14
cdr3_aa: CASSLGRQGFGYTF
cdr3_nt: TGTGCCAGCAGCTTAGGGCGGCAGGGGTTTGGCTACACCTTC

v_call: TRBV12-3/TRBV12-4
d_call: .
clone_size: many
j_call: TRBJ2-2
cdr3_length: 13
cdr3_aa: CASSRLGHEELFF
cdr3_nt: TGTGCCAGCAGCCGCCTGGGTCACGAGGAGCTGTTTTTT

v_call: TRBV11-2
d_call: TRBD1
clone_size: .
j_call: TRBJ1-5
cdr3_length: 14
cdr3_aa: CASSRGQGSQPQHF
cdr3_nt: TGTGCCAGCAGCCGGGGACAGGGAAGTCAGCCCCAGCATTTT